These 31 T cell receptor beta chains originate from one sample sequenced in a study of identifying expanded T cells in peripheral blood. The method was immunoSEQ multiplex PCR; TCRdb's version includes in-frame clones alone and lacks a portion of them. In the table there are about 81,000 clones, over 80% of which are singletons. Material for sequencing was blood. The receptor set was obtained from a person between 18 and 70 years old in good health.

The rearrangement joins TRBV19 to TRBJ2-1; 8 bases agree with TRBD2. V lost 5 bases to trimming and J lost 1 base; unmatched junction nucleotides: 4. This CDR3 has 15 amino acids. The germline V gene encodes CDR1 LNHDA and CDR2 SQIVND (reference sequence). The CDR3, as DNA: TGTGCCAGTAGTCCAACTAGCGGTTCCTACAATGAGCAGTTCTTC. It yields the protein CASSPTSGSYNEQFF.

Only a few counts were recorded for this clone. This chain links TRBV6-4 with TRBJ2-1, with 9 nucleotides matching TRBD1. Germline CDR1 reads MRHNA; CDR2 reads SNTAGT. V lost 6 bases and J lost 4; bases outside the gene matches: 4. The CDR3 extends over 14 amino acids. The DNA of the CDR3 is TGTGCCAGCAGCCCGGGGACAGGGTACAATGAGCAGTTCTTC. Its protein is CASSPGTGYNEQFF.

The CDR3 nucleotides read TGTGCCAGCAGTTTATCGAGCGGGCGGGGATCTAGCCCAGATACGCAGTATTTT. Protein product: CASSLSSGRGSSPDTQYF. The chain recombines TRBV27 with TRBJ2-3, with D tentatively TRBD2 (6 bases). The germline V and J ends were trimmed by 0 bases and 4 bases, with 20 bases remaining between them. The CDR3 is 18 amino acids. Germline V gives CDR1 MNHEY, CDR2 SMNVEV (reference sequence).

This clone came up once. The chain is built from TRBV28 and TRBJ2-7; D remains unclear. This CDR3 contains 12 residues. Trimming removed 5 bases at V and 2 bases at J, with 7 bases between. Germline assignment: CDR1 MDHEN and CDR2 SYDVKM. CDR3 residues: CASSTVAYEQYF. For the CDR3, the DNA is TGTGCCAGCAGTACGGTGGCCTACGAGCAGTACTTC.

The V and J genes are TRBV28 and TRBJ2-7; perhaps TRBD2 as D (5 bases). The CDR3 loop spans 14 amino acids. Germline V gene lookup returns CDR1 MDHEN and CDR2 SYDVKM. V lost 10 bases and J 1 base, leaving 17 bases between the germline ends. Here the CDR3 reads CATLGEGASYEQYF. In DNA form, the CDR3 reads TGTGCCACCCTAGGAGAGGGTGCTTCCTACGAGCAGTACTTC.

The chain employs TRBV28 and TRBJ2-6; perhaps TRBD1 as D (5 bases). With 3 bases removed from V and 0 bases from J, the gap between germline ends came to 15 bases. The CDR3 extends over 18 amino acids. Germline values: CDR1 MDHEN, CDR2 SYDVKM. The CDR3: CASSFRAGSNSGANVLTF. The CDR3 nucleotides are TGTGCCAGCAGTTTTCGAGCAGGGTCTAACTCTGGGGCCAACGTCCTGACTTTC.

In its sample, this clone was seen a few times. V gene TRBV5-6 combines with J gene TRBJ1-5; the D gene is possibly TRBD1 (5 bases). Trimming removed 3 bases at V and 1 base at J, with 8 bases between. There are 14 residues in the CDR3. Germline loops: CDR1 SGHDT, CDR2 YYEEEE. The CDR3 loop reads CASSSAGSNQPQHF. CDR3 nucleotide sequence: TGTGCCAGCAGCTCTGCAGGGAGCAATCAGCCCCAGCATTTT.

The chain has TRBV18 and TRBJ1-2; no reliable D call. This CDR3 comprises 12 residues. The germline V gene has CDR1 KGHSH and CDR2 LQKENI. The V end lost 3 bases, the J end lost 8 bases, and 10 bases lay between the germline ends. CDR3 nucleotide sequence: TGTGCCAGCTCACCGCAAGTATGGGGCTACACCTTC. Translation: CASSPQVWGYTF.

V usage is TRBV18 and J usage is TRBJ2-4; TRBD2 matches 11 bases. Germline V gene data show CDR1 as KGHSH and CDR2 as LQKENI. V shed 3 bases, J shed 2 bases, and the junction held 3 bases outside the gene matches. The length of the CDR3 is 16 residues. The CDR3 is CASSPPSGRSKNIQYF. CDR3 sequence (DNA): TGTGCCAGCTCACCTCCTAGCGGGAGGTCCAAAAACATTCAGTACTTC.

The rearrangement joins TRBV28 to TRBJ2-6; possibly TRBD2 for D (6 bases). The CDR3 has 15 amino acids. V lost 4 bases, J lost 2 bases, and 9 bases lay in between. Germline V gene data show CDR1 as MDHEN and CDR2 as SYDVKM. CDR3 sequence reads: CASSSPGAGANVLTF. In DNA, the CDR3 is TGTGCCAGCAGTTCTCCGGGGGCTGGGGCCAACGTCCTGACTTTC.

This clone came up a few times. This chain connects TRBV18 to TRBJ1-4; no clear D. The CDR3 has 14 residues. Per germline, CDR1 KGHSH and CDR2 LQKENI. Trimming shortened V by 0 bases and J by 8 bases, and 10 bases separated the two germline ends. CDR3 nucleotides: TGTGCCAGCTCACCACCAGGGATCGGGGAAAAACTGTTTTTT. This sequence encodes CASSPPGIGEKLFF.

The V call is TRBV2, the J call TRBJ2-7, with 10 nucleotides matching TRBD2. The CDR3 is 14 residues long. J gave up 12 bases and V 5 bases, and 13 bases lay outside the gene matches. CDR1 and CDR2 (germline): SNHLY, FYNNEI. CDR3 amino acids: CASSKRVLAGGAYF. CDR3 nucleotides: TGTGCCAGCAGTAAAAGGGTATTAGCGGGAGGTGCGTACTTC.

This clone was observed many times. CDR3 in DNA: TGTGCCAGCAGCTTAGATATGGACAGTAATCAGCCCCAGCATTTT. Translation gives CASSLDMDSNQPQHF. The chain joins TRBV7-2 to TRBJ1-5, with D maybe TRBD1 (6 bases). The germline V gene has CDR1 SGHTA and CDR2 FQGNSA. This CDR3 spans 15 amino acids. Trimming shortened V by 1 base and J by 4 bases, and 11 bases separated the two germline ends.

Only one count was recorded for this clone. This chain links TRBV7-9 with TRBJ2-7, with 9 bases identical to TRBD1. The CDR3 contains 13 residues. Germline V gene lookup returns CDR1 SEHNR and CDR2 FQNEAQ (reference sequence). The V and J ends lost 11 bases and 5 bases, in that order; junction bases with no gene match: 10. CDR3 nucleotide sequence: TGTGCCGGGACCGGGACAGGGATCCACGAGCAGTACTTC. Residues: CAGTGTGIHEQYF.

V usage is TRBV4-3 and J usage is TRBJ2-5; the D gene is possibly TRBD2 (6 bases). CDR3 length equals 14 residues. CDR1 is LGHNA, CDR2 YSLEER, per germline. V lost 5 bases, J lost 2 bases, and 12 bases lay in between. The CDR3 DNA is TGCGCCAGCAGCTTGGGGACTGGACAAGAGACCCAGTACTTC. It specifies CASSLGTGQETQYF.

This clone was counted once. The CDR3 spells CASSWTGRNTEAFF. In DNA, the CDR3 is TGTGCCAGCAGTTGGACAGGGCGAAACACTGAAGCTTTCTTT. The chain couples TRBV28 to TRBJ1-1; TRBD1 matches 8 bases. This CDR3 has 14 residues. V was pared by 4 bases and J by 2 bases, with 3 bases of the junction left unmatched. CDR1 is MDHEN and CDR2 is SYDVKM in the germline V gene.

The sample holds a few counts of this clone. The chain uses TRBV7-6 and TRBJ1-3; D remains unclear. Trimming left V 0 bases short and J 7 bases short, with 16 bases between. CDR3 length equals 16 residues. The germline CDR1 and CDR2 sequences are SGHVS and FNYEAQ. CDR3 sequence reads: CASSLARREFRNTIYF. CDR3 DNA: TGTGCCAGCAGCTTAGCGCGGAGGGAGTTTCGGAACACCATATATTTT.

V usage is TRBV28 and J usage is TRBJ2-7; D uncertain. The CDR3 sequence is 14 residues long. Per the germline V gene, CDR1 is MDHEN and CDR2 is SYDVKM. V lost 6 bases to trimming and J lost 5 bases, with 17 bases between them. CDR3 sequence: CASRTLDGIHEQYF. CDR3 bases: TGTGCCAGCAGGACCCTCGATGGAATCCACGAGCAGTACTTC.

The chain employs TRBV19 and TRBJ2-3; D possibly corresponds to TRBD2 (6 bases). V shed 4 bases and J shed 0 bases, with 11 bases lying between them. The CDR3 is 15 residues long. The V gene's germline CDR1 is LNHDA and CDR2 SQIVND (reference sequence). CDR3 region: CASSTIRGSTDTQYF. CDR3 sequence (DNA): TGTGCCAGTAGTACCATCCGGGGGAGCACAGATACGCAGTATTTT.

The chain combines TRBV5-6 with TRBJ1-4; D might be TRBD1 (6 bases). V dropped 2 bases and J dropped 2 bases, with 13 bases sitting between them. The CDR3 has 16 amino acids. Germline values: CDR1 SGHDT, CDR2 YYEEEE. The CDR3 region has the DNA TGTGCCAGCAGCTTTATGGACAGAAGGACTAATGAAAAACTGTTTTTT. It yields the protein CASSFMDRRTNEKLFF.

The chain has TRBV28 and TRBJ1-5; D might be TRBD1 (5 bases). The CDR3 contains 18 residues. V was cut by 1 base and J by 6 bases, with 22 bases left in between. Germline V gene sequence: CDR1 MDHEN, CDR2 SYDVKM. DNA for the CDR3: TGTGCCAGCAGTTTATTGGGGGACCCGGGGACGACAACTCAGCCCCAGCATTTT. It codes for CASSLLGDPGTTTQPQHF.

This clone was counted a single time. The gene calls are TRBV5-6 and TRBJ2-1, with D tentatively TRBD2 (5 bases). The V and J ends lost 1 base and 4 bases respectively, with 9 bases between them. Germline CDR1 reads SGHDT; CDR2 reads YYEEEE. This CDR3 is built from 14 residues. The CDR3 coding sequence is TGTGCCAGCAGCTTGAGCTCGGGATACAATGAGCAGTTCTTC. This sequence encodes CASSLSSGYNEQFF.

The J gene is TRBJ2-7, the V gene TRBV7-9; 9 bases match TRBD2. This CDR3 is 14 amino acids long. Germline trimming cut 4 bases from V and 6 bases from J; bases unmatched to any gene: 7. Germline V lookup: CDR1 SEHNR, CDR2 FQNEAQ (reference sequence). The CDR3 DNA sequence: TGTGCCAGCAGCTCGAGCGGGAGGTGGAGCGAGCAGTACTTC. Its protein product is CASSSSGRWSEQYF.

This clone has a single count. The V gene is TRBV28, the J gene TRBJ2-7, with D perhaps assigned TRBD1 or TRBD2 (5 bases each). Germline CDR1 MDHEN, CDR2 SYDVKM. V lost 2 bases and J lost 2, with 7 bases in between. This CDR3 has 13 amino acids. The CDR3 region is CASSLQGAYEQYF. DNA for the CDR3: TGTGCCAGCAGTTTACAGGGAGCCTACGAGCAGTACTTC.

The rearrangement links TRBV18 to TRBJ2-6; 10 bases are shared with TRBD1. The CDR3 length is 18 residues. The trim removed 3 bases at V and 4 bases at J, leaving 9 bases unmatched. Germline CDR1 KGHSH, CDR2 LQKENI. The CDR3 reads CASSPNPGTGVGANVLTF. The CDR3 bases are TGTGCCAGCTCACCCAATCCCGGGACAGGGGTCGGGGCCAACGTCCTGACTTTC. Full variable domain (missing parts from reference TRBV18 and TRBJ2-6): NAGVMQNPRHLVRRRGQEARLRCSPMKGHSHVYWYRQLPEEGLKFMVYLQKENIIDESGMPKERFSAEFPKEGPSILRIQQVVRGDSAAYFCASSPNPGTGVGANVLTFGAGSRLTVL.

This clone was seen once. The rearrangement links TRBV7-6 to TRBJ2-3, with D perhaps TRBD2 (5 bases). V was shortened by 2 bases and J by 6 bases, with 12 bases between the two germline ends. Germline V CDR1 and CDR2: SGHVS, FNYEAQ. This CDR3 is 14 amino acids long. As DNA, the CDR3 is TGTGCCAGCAGCTTACCCTCGGGCGGGGATACGCAGTATTTT. This translates into CASSLPSGGDTQYF.

The chain joins TRBV6-1 to TRBJ2-1; 8 bases match TRBD2. CDR3 length: 14 residues. The germline CDR1 and CDR2 sequences are MNHNS and SASEGT. With V trimmed by 5 bases and J by 6 bases, 6 bases remained unmatched. This chain's CDR3 is CASSPGLVSNEQFF. Here the CDR3 DNA reads TGTGCCAGCAGTCCGGGACTAGTCTCCAATGAGCAGTTCTTC.

The V and J genes are TRBV18 and TRBJ2-7; 8 bases fit TRBD2. This CDR3 spans 21 amino acids. V gave up 3 bases and J gave up 2 bases; unmatched junction bases: 24. Germline lookup yields CDR1 KGHSH and CDR2 LQKENI. The CDR3 region is CASSPAISAGVTVTLTYEQYF. In nucleotides, the CDR3 is TGTGCCAGCTCACCGGCGATTTCAGCGGGAGTTACCGTAACACTCACCTACGAGCAGTACTTC. The full variable domain, rest sourced from reference TRBV18 and TRBJ2-7, is NAGVMQNPRHLVRRRGQEARLRCSPMKGHSHVYWYRQLPEEGLKFMVYLQKENIIDESGMPKERFSAEFPKEGPSILRIQQVVRGDSAAYFCASSPAISAGVTVTLTYEQYFGPGTRLTVT.

This chain joins TRBV7-8 and TRBJ1-5; maybe TRBD1 (5 bases). Germline values: CDR1 SGHVS, CDR2 FQNEAQ. This CDR3 spans 14 amino acids. The V and J ends lost 1 base and 4 bases respectively, with 8 bases between them. As DNA, the CDR3 is TGTGCCAGCAGCTTAGTCGGGGGGAATCAGCCCCAGCATTTT. Translating gives CASSLVGGNQPQHF.

The V and J genes are TRBV5-8 and TRBJ1-1, with 9 bases lining up with TRBD1. Losses at the gene ends were 4 bases for V and 10 bases for J; bases not matched to a gene: 11. CDR1 is SGHTS and CDR2 is YDEGEE in the germline V gene. CDR3 length: 14 amino acids. The DNA for the CDR3 is TGTGCCAGCAGCCGAGGCACAGGGGGCCACGGAGCTTTCTTT. It is translated as CASSRGTGGHGAFF.

Comments on this clone: One junction end disagrees with the germline gene, perhaps due to a read error. This sequence joins TRBV25-1 and TRBJ1-4; D perhaps matches TRBD1 (6 bases). This CDR3 contains 13 residues. CDR1 is MGHDK, CDR2 SYGVNS, per germline. CDR3 sequence: CASSSNLKGDFSF. CDR3 nucleotides: TGTGCCAGCAGTTCAAACCTCAAGGGGGATTTTTCCTTT.